This TCR beta chain emerged from a study of blood T cells in healthy people across ages. About this clonotype itself: One end of the junction varies from germline; a read error may be responsible.

The amount of total RNA extracted per sample was at least 5 micrograms. The second PCR ran roughly 6 to 11 cycles with a sample-barcoded 5' primer and J-beta primers. TCRdb passed the 5' RACE reads through MiXCR, listing each CDR3 protein once. The repertoire holds about 1.1 million distinct CDR3 sequences, with 30% to 40% as singletons. Input material: blood. The TCR was taken from a man aged 18-30 years in good health.

CDR3 residues: CAISSTGIEAEAYF. In nucleotides, the CDR3 is TGTGCCATCAGTTCGACAGGGATAGAGGCTGAAGCTTACTTT. The chain recombines TRBV10-3 with TRBJ1-1; 7 bases fit TRBD1. Germline CDR1 is ENHRY and CDR2 is SYGVKD. The CDR3 is made up of 14 amino acids.